The 25 T cell receptor beta chains given below trace back to one sample, sequenced in a study of T-cell reconstitution after alpha-beta-depleted transplantation in children. Using unique molecular identifiers, the investigators prepared the TCRbeta library. TCRdb used MiXCR to reprocess the PCR reads, holding one entry per CDR3 protein. The profile shows a few hundred thousand distinct CDR3 sequences, 13% of them singletons. The sample in question was PBMCs, mostly from graft donor cells, obtained 360 days after TCRalphabeta/CD19-depleted stem cell transplant. These receptors originate from a male patient younger than 18 who had a stem cell transplant for acute myeloid leukemia, so the T cells may come from the graft donor.

Only one count was recorded for this clonotype. The chain carries TRBV29-1 and TRBJ2-7, with D perhaps matching TRBD2 (5 bases). Germline CDR1 reads SQVTM; CDR2 reads ANQGSEA. Trimming stripped 7 bases from V and 6 bases from J, with 19 bases between. CDR3 size: 13 residues. The CDR3 nucleotides read TGCAGCGCCGGTCCCGGACTCACGATCGAGCAGTACTTC. Protein sequence: CSAGPGLTIEQYF.

This clonotype came up a few times. The chain has TRBV7-9 and TRBJ2-3, with 9 bases fitting TRBD1. The V and J ends lost 5 bases and 1 base, in that order; junction bases with no gene match: 4. The length of the CDR3 is 15 residues. Germline V gene sequence: CDR1 SEHNR, CDR2 FQNEAQ (reference sequence). The chain's CDR3 is CASSRDRVGTDTQYF. For the CDR3, the DNA is TGTGCCAGCAGCCGGGACAGGGTGGGCACAGATACGCAGTATTTT.

This clonotype was seen many times. The chain joins TRBV6-1 to TRBJ2-3; TRBD2 is a possible D gene (5 bases). This CDR3 comprises 17 residues. Trimming shortened V by 2 bases and J by 2 bases, and 17 bases separated the two germline ends. Germline values: CDR1 MNHNS, CDR2 SASEGT. The CDR3 DNA is TGTGCCAGCAGTGAAACATACCTGGGAGCAGCCACAGATACGCAGTATTTT. It translates to CASSETYLGAATDTQYF.

Of note for this clonotype: Because the CDR3 is missing its conserved closing phenylalanine or tryptophan, this is likely a read error. As DNA, the CDR3 is TGCAGTGCTTCAGGTCGGGGCCCCACAGATACGCAGTATTAT. Translated, it gives CSASGRGPTDTQYY. The chain employs TRBV20-1 and TRBJ2-3; the D call may be TRBD1 or TRBD2 (5 bases each). CDR3 length equals 14 residues. Germline V CDR1 and CDR2: DFQATT, SNEGSKA (reference sequence). Trimming removed 5 bases from V and 2 bases from J, with 14 bases in between.

This clonotype was counted only a few times. CDR3 bases: TGTGCCAGCTCACCATGGGGATACACAGATACGCAGTATTTT. Its translation: CASSPWGYTDTQYF. The V call is TRBV18, the J call TRBJ2-3; D is undetermined. The germline V gene encodes CDR1 KGHSH and CDR2 LQKENI. Trimming removed 2 bases at V and 2 bases at J, with 8 bases between. The CDR3 length is 14 residues.

V gene TRBV21-1 combines with J gene TRBJ1-2. TRBV21-1 is noted as a pseudogene. The CDR3 extends over 16 amino acids. The CDR3 DNA sequence: TGTGCCAGCAGCATAGCCCCCAGGGCTCGGAGGGATGGCTACACCTTC. Its protein product is CASSIAPRARRDGYTF.

The chain has TRBV6-5 and TRBJ2-2; D ambiguous. The CDR3 length is 12 residues. With 7 bases removed from V and 6 bases from J, the gap between germline ends came to 9 bases. Per the germline V gene, CDR1 is MNHEY and CDR2 is SVGAGI. DNA of the CDR3: TGTGCCAGCAATCCCTCGTCCGGGGAGCTGTTTTTT. This gives the protein CASNPSSGELFF.

In this sample, this clonotype turned up many times. The J gene is TRBJ2-7, the V gene TRBV15; 9 nucleotides align to TRBD1. V shed 3 bases, J shed 5 bases, and the junction held 11 bases outside the gene matches. This CDR3 comprises 16 residues. Per the germline V gene, CDR1 is LNHNV and CDR2 is YYDKDF (reference sequence). DNA for the CDR3: TGTGCCACCAGCAGGGATCAAGGGACAGGGCCTCACGAGCAGTACTTC. This encodes CATSRDQGTGPHEQYF.

The V call is TRBV6-5, the J call TRBJ2-1; no clear D. Germline-derived CDR1 and CDR2 are MNHEY and SVGAGI. The CDR3 covers 18 residues. V was pared by 5 bases and J by 0 bases, with 20 bases between. CDR3 sequence: CASSTPTRAALSYNEQFF. DNA for the CDR3: TGTGCCAGCAGTACCCCCACCCGTGCTGCTCTCTCCTACAATGAGCAGTTCTTC.

This clonotype was counted ten times or more. The rearrangement joins TRBV9 to TRBJ2-7; D gene unclear. There are 14 residues in the CDR3. Germline assignment: CDR1 SGDLS and CDR2 YYNGEE. V shed 0 bases and J shed 3 bases, with 10 bases lying between them. The CDR3 DNA reads as TGTGCCAGCAGCGTAGATAGCAACCACTACGAGCAGTACTTC. Encoded protein: CASSVDSNHYEQYF.

The J gene is TRBJ2-1, the V gene TRBV20-1, with TRBD2 identical over 7 bases. Germline-derived CDR1 and CDR2 are DFQATT and SNEGSKA (reference sequence). The V segment lost 5 bases and the J segment 0 bases; nucleotides outside the gene matches: 4. The CDR3 totals 14 residues. CDR3 sequence (DNA): TGCAGTGCTCCTCGGACTAGCTCCTACAATGAGCAGTTCTTC. As protein: CSAPRTSSYNEQFF.

There are many counts of this clonotype. The V gene is TRBV28, the J gene TRBJ2-2, with TRBD1 as a possible D gene (5 bases). Trimming pared 1 base from V and 7 bases from J, leaving 7 bases between. The CDR3 is made up of 13 amino acids. Germline V CDR1 and CDR2: MDHEN, SYDVKM. The CDR3, as DNA: TGTGCCAGCAGTTTATTAAGGGGCGGGGAGCTGTTTTTT. This encodes CASSLLRGGELFF.

In this sample, this clonotype turned up a few times. The chain uses TRBV5-1 and TRBJ2-2; no clear D. The germline V and J ends were trimmed by 4 bases and 0 bases, with 10 bases remaining between them. CDR3 length equals 15 residues. Germline V gene data show CDR1 as SGHRS and CDR2 as YFSETQ. DNA for the CDR3: TGCGCCAGCAGCGCCGAGGTGGCGAACACCGGGGAGCTGTTTTTT. Residues: CASSAEVANTGELFF.

V and J are TRBV18 and TRBJ2-5; D gene unclear. From germline, CDR1 is KGHSH and CDR2 LQKENI. The CDR3 runs 13 residues. V shed 3 bases and J shed 5 bases, with 10 bases lying between them. CDR3 DNA sequence: TGTGCCAGCTCACCCCCGCTCCGGGAGACCCAGTACTTC. Encoded protein: CASSPPLRETQYF.

This clonotype was counted between two and nine times. The chain carries TRBV15 and TRBJ2-7, with D hard to call. Between the trimmed V and J ends, which lost 5 bases and 3 bases, there was a span of 11 bases. The CDR3 is 13 residues long. Per germline, CDR1 LNHNV and CDR2 YYDKDF (reference sequence). The CDR3 sequence: CATSGDVSYEQYF. Here the CDR3 DNA reads TGTGCCACCAGCGGCGACGTGAGCTACGAGCAGTACTTC.

CDR3 nucleotide sequence: TGTGCCAGCTCACGGTACTCGGGCTCCCGCACAGATACGCAGTATTTT. The encoded protein is CASSRYSGSRTDTQYF. The chain combines TRBV18 with TRBJ2-3; D gene uncertain. Germline V gives CDR1 KGHSH, CDR2 LQKENI. The CDR3 loop spans 16 amino acids. V was cut by 4 bases and J by 1 base, with 15 bases left in between.

The CDR3, as DNA: TGTGCCAGCAGCCCGACTAGCAGCAGCACATACAATGAGCAGTTCTTC. The encoded protein is CASSPTSSSTYNEQFF. The chain recombines TRBV7-2 with TRBJ2-1, with TRBD2 identical over 7 bases. Germline loops: CDR1 SGHTA, CDR2 FQGNSA. This CDR3 is built from 16 residues. After removal of 5 bases from V and 4 bases from J, the junction contained 11 bases not matched to a gene.

Remarks on this clonotype: Sequence at one end of the junction differs from germline and may be a read error. The chain is built from TRBV6-2 or TRBV6-3 and TRBJ2-7, with 13 nucleotides matching TRBD2. The CDR3 sequence is 13 residues long. Germline V CDR1 and CDR2: MNHEY, SVGEGT. The DNA for the CDR3 is TGTCCCAGCAGTAAGGGACTAGCGGGACTTCGGTACTTC. It codes for CPSSKGLAGLRYF.

This clonotype has just a few counts. The chain is built from TRBV28 and TRBJ2-7; 8 nucleotides align to TRBD2. The CDR3 extends over 13 amino acids. Germline V CDR1 and CDR2: MDHEN, SYDVKM. The ends lost 7 bases at V and 2 bases at J; junction bases unmatched: 4. The CDR3 loop is CASKAGVPYEQYF. The CDR3 nucleotides read TGTGCCAGCAAAGCGGGAGTGCCCTACGAGCAGTACTTC.

V usage is TRBV4-3 and J usage is TRBJ2-7, with 11 bases that match TRBD1. The CDR3 sequence is 17 residues long. Germline assignment: CDR1 LGHNA and CDR2 YSLEER. The V segment lost 4 bases and the J segment 3 bases; nucleotides outside the gene matches: 11. The CDR3 reads CASSLSPGQGANYEQYF. The CDR3 DNA sequence: TGCGCCAGCAGCCTCTCCCCTGGACAGGGGGCAAACTACGAGCAGTACTTC.

This clonotype was found a few times. The chain carries TRBV11-2 and TRBJ2-3, with a possible D match to TRBD2 (6 bases). The V and J ends lost 7 bases and 5 bases respectively, with 31 bases between them. The CDR3 length is 19 residues. Germline CDR1 reads SGHAT; CDR2 reads FQNNGV. CDR3 sequence (DNA): TGTGCCAGCACTCATTCACCGGAGATAGCGGCCCAGCCAGGAGATACGCAGTATTTT. The encoded protein is CASTHSPEIAAQPGDTQYF.

The rearrangement links TRBV15 to TRBJ1-4; TRBD1 aligns across 7 bases. The CDR3 extends over 14 amino acids. The junction had 3 bases not matched to a gene; V was cut back by 4 bases and J by 4 bases. Germline loops: CDR1 LNHNV, CDR2 YYDKDF (reference sequence). CDR3 amino acids: CATSKGTDNEKLFF. In nucleotides, the CDR3 is TGTGCCACCAGCAAAGGGACAGATAATGAAAAACTGTTTTTT.

This clonotype was seen at least ten times. V is TRBV7-3 and J is TRBJ2-7, with TRBD2 identical over 8 bases. V lost 5 bases, J lost 4 bases, and 4 bases stayed unmatched. This CDR3 has 13 amino acids. The V gene's germline CDR1 is SGHTA and CDR2 FQGTGA. The CDR3 DNA reads as TGTGCCAGCAGCCCTTCGGGGGGGTACGAGCAGTACTTC. Translating gives CASSPSGGYEQYF.

Turning to this clonotype: This may come from a read error, since a much larger clone is one base off. The chain links TRBV11-1 to TRBJ2-1; 15 bases match TRBD2. There are 17 residues in the CDR3. Germline V CDR1 and CDR2: SGHAT, FQDESV (reference sequence). DNA of the CDR3: TGTGCCAGCAGCACCGGACTAGCGGGAGGGTCCTACTATGAGCAGTTCTTC. It encodes CASSTGLAGGSYYEQFF. Looking up the rest from reference TRBV11-1 and TRBJ2-1 gives the full variable domain: EAEVAQSPRYKITEKSQAVAFWCDPISGHATLYWYRQILGQGPELLVQFQDESVVDDSQLPKDRFSAERLKGVDSTLKIQPAELGDSAMYLCASSTGLAGGSYYEQFFGPGTRLTVL.

The chain uses TRBV4-2 and TRBJ2-2, with TRBD2 matching over 9 bases. The CDR3 spans 13 residues. Germline V gives CDR1 LGHNA, CDR2 YNFKEQ. J lost 7 bases, V lost 8 bases, and 5 bases had no gene match. The CDR3 nucleotides read TGTGCCAGCCGCCGTAGCGGGGGCGGGGAGCTGTTTTTT. The encoded protein is CASRRSGGGELFF.